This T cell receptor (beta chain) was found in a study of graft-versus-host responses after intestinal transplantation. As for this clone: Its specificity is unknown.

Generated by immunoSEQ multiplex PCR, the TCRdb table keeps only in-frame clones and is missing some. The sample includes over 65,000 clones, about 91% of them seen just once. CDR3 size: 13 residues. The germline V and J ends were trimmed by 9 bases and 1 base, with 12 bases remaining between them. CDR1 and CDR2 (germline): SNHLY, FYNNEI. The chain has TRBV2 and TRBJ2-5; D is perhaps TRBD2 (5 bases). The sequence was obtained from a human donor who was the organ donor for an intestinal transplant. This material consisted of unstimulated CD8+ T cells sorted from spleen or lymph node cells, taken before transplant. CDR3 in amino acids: CAREAEAQETQYF. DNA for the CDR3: TGTGCCAGGGAGGCAGAGGCCCAAGAGACCCAGTACTTC.